This T cell receptor beta chain comes out of a study of OX40 agonist ivuxolimab in advanced cancers. Measured with immunoSEQ multiplex PCR; TCRdb has only the in-frame clones, and not every one. The sample includes tens of thousands of clones, roughly 90% of them seen just once. Germline CDR1 MGHDK, CDR2 SYGVNS. The CDR3 covers 11 residues. V shed 6 bases, J shed 11 bases, and the junction held 5 bases outside the gene matches. The chain employs TRBV25-1 and TRBJ1-1; 8 bases align to TRBD1. This TCR derives from an adult with an advanced solid tumor such as melanoma, head and neck, liver or kidney cancer. This specimen was CD4+ or CD8+ T cells sorted from blood, taken in a trial of the OX40 agonist ivuxolimab. The CDR3 coding sequence is TGTGCCAGCAGGCTCCAGGGGGCGGCTTTCTTT. It yields the protein CASRLQGAAFF.